This TCR beta chain was captured by sequencing in a study of T cells in Graves' hyperthyroidism and ophthalmopathy. CDR3 length: 13 residues. V lost 4 bases to trimming and J lost 2 bases, with 9 bases between them. Germline assignment: CDR1 SGHDT and CDR2 YYEEEE. TCR beta CDR3 regions were amplified from RNA. Researchers ran a first-round RT-PCR on the TCR CDR3 using the HTBI primer set. Via MiXCR, TCRdb re-called the multiplex PCR reads, giving one row per CDR3 protein. The sample records about 420,000 distinct CDR3 sequences, approximately 14% being singletons. This clonotype has just a few counts. What was sequenced was blood. This clonotype originated in a woman in her late teens or twenties with Graves' hyperthyroidism. The rearrangement links TRBV5-6 to TRBJ1-2; no definite D call. CDR3 sequence reads: CASSRRGNYGYTF. The CDR3 DNA reads as TGTGCCAGCAGCCGCCGAGGGAACTATGGCTACACCTTC.